These 25 T cell receptor beta chains were sequenced from one sample in a study of control samples from healthy donors and cancer patients. The repertoire was sequenced with immunoSEQ multiplex PCR; TCRdb's copy has only in-frame clones and lacks some. The table includes about 85,000 clones, roughly nine tenths detected once. The material sequenced was blood. The receptors stem from an older woman in good health.

V gene TRBV30 combines with J gene TRBJ2-5; 10 nucleotides line up with TRBD1. Germline V gene data show CDR1 as GTSNPN and CDR2 as SVGIG (reference sequence). Unmatched junction bases numbered 5, after V lost 5 bases and J lost 5 bases. The CDR3 sequence is 13 residues long. The DNA for the CDR3 is TGTGCCTGGGAGACAGGGGGCGGGGAGACCCAGTACTTC. Residues: CAWETGGGETQYF.

This clone was observed a single time. V is TRBV7-9 and J is TRBJ2-3; a weak D match, TRBD2 (5 bases). V lost 9 bases to trimming and J lost 0 bases, with 16 bases between them. From germline, CDR1 is SEHNR and CDR2 FQNEAQ (reference sequence). CDR3 length: 15 amino acids. CDR3 protein: CASRRSEGSTDTQYF. CDR3 DNA: TGTGCCAGTCGGCGATCCGAGGGTAGCACAGATACGCAGTATTTT.

The chain has TRBV28 and TRBJ2-7, with D possibly matching TRBD1 (6 bases). This CDR3 contains 13 residues. V was shortened by 6 bases and J by 6 bases, with 15 bases between the two germline ends. Germline loops: CDR1 MDHEN, CDR2 SYDVKM. The CDR3 sequence is CASSQTGNPEQYF. In DNA form, the CDR3 reads TGTGCCAGCAGCCAAACAGGGAATCCCGAGCAGTACTTC.

The chain uses TRBV27 and TRBJ1-1, with D perhaps matching TRBD1 (5 bases). Trimming stripped 6 bases from V and 7 bases from J, with 15 bases between. Germline-derived CDR1 and CDR2 are MNHEY and SMNVEV (reference sequence). This CDR3 has 13 amino acids. In nucleotides, the CDR3 is TGTGCCAGCAGCCTAAGGGAAGGGGATGAAGCTTTCTTT. This codes for CASSLREGDEAFF.

The chain couples TRBV19 to TRBJ2-7, with TRBD1 matching 7 bases. This CDR3 comprises 13 residues. J lost 6 bases, V lost 5 bases, and 7 bases had no gene match. The germline V gene encodes CDR1 LNHDA and CDR2 SQIVND (reference sequence). DNA for the CDR3: TGTGCCAGTAGTGTTGGACAGGCCTCCGAGCAGTACTTC. Amino acids: CASSVGQASEQYF.

This clone was seen just once. The gene calls are TRBV15 and TRBJ2-3, with 8 bases lining up with TRBD2. The CDR3 totals 16 residues. Trimming at V came to 5 bases and at J to 1 base, leaving 8 bases not matched to a gene. Per the germline V gene, CDR1 is LNHNV and CDR2 is YYDKDF (reference sequence). The DNA of the CDR3 is TGTGCCACCAGCCCGGGGCAAGCGGGGGGCACAGATACGCAGTATTTT. Its protein product is CATSPGQAGGTDTQYF.

J is TRBJ1-5 and V is TRBV2; 11 bases fit TRBD1. The CDR3 has 14 amino acids. Germline assignment: CDR1 SNHLY and CDR2 FYNNEI. The V and J ends lost 3 bases and 9 bases, in that order; junction bases with no gene match: 4. The CDR3 loop is CASSEGQGEPPQHF. The CDR3 region has the DNA TGTGCCAGCAGTGAGGGACAGGGGGAGCCGCCCCAGCATTTT. Filled out from reference TRBV2 and TRBJ1-5, the complete variable domain reads EPEVTQTPSHQVTQMGQEVILRCVPISNHLYFYWYRQILGQKVEFLVSFYNNEISEKSEIFDDQFSVERPDGSNFTLKIRSTKLEDSAMYFCASSEGQGEPPQHFGDGTRLSIL.

The V and J genes are TRBV5-1 and TRBJ2-6, with D unclear. Trimming cost V 8 bases and J 0 bases, with 9 bases left between them. This CDR3 has 14 residues. Germline-derived CDR1 and CDR2 are SGHRS and YFSETQ. CDR3 nucleotide sequence: TGCGCCAGTACGCCCTTCTCTGGGGCCAACGTCCTGACTTTC. It codes for CASTPFSGANVLTF. The whole variable domain, filled in from reference TRBV5-1 and TRBJ2-6, reads KAGVTQTPRYLIKTRGQQVTLSCSPISGHRSVSWYQQTPGQGLQFLFEYFSETQRNKGNFPGRFSGRQFSNSRSEMNVSTLELGDSALYLCASTPFSGANVLTFGAGSRLTVL.

The rearrangement uses TRBV25-1 and TRBJ1-3, with D uncertain. Germline lookup yields CDR1 MGHDK and CDR2 SYGVNS. Trimming pared 4 bases from V and 0 bases from J, leaving 7 bases between. This CDR3 has 14 amino acids. The CDR3 reads CASSATYSGNTIYF. Here the CDR3 DNA reads TGTGCCAGCAGTGCCACTTACTCTGGAAACACCATATATTTT.

The chain employs TRBV19 and TRBJ1-2, with D tentatively TRBD1 (5 bases). Looked up from germline, CDR1 is LNHDA and CDR2 is SQIVND (reference sequence). The CDR3 totals 13 residues. V was trimmed by 6 bases and J by 13 bases, leaving 21 bases between them. The CDR3 spells CASSQRSGGGTTF. The CDR3 bases are TGTGCCAGTAGCCAACGTTCGGGGGGAGGAACCACCTTC.

This clone was detected once. The chain joins TRBV5-5 to TRBJ2-3; 13 nucleotides align to TRBD2. CDR1 and CDR2 from the germline V gene are SGHKS and YYEKEE (reference sequence). The CDR3 covers 16 residues. With 5 bases clipped from V and 3 bases from J, the junction kept 6 bases outside the gene matches. The CDR3 protein is CASSRLAGGVTDTQYF. For the CDR3, the DNA is TGTGCCAGCAGTCGACTAGCGGGGGGTGTGACAGATACGCAGTATTTT.

J is TRBJ2-3 and V is TRBV2; D is ambiguous. The CDR3 contains 12 residues. From germline, CDR1 is SNHLY and CDR2 FYNNEI. V was clipped by 7 bases and J by 2 bases, with 7 bases between them. The CDR3 loop is CASNRITDTQYF. CDR3 nucleotide sequence: TGTGCCAGCAATAGGATCACAGATACGCAGTATTTT.

This sequence joins TRBV28 and TRBJ1-1, with D unresolved. From germline, CDR1 is MDHEN and CDR2 SYDVKM. Trimming cost V 6 bases and J 11 bases, with 13 bases left between them. There are 11 residues in the CDR3. The CDR3 nucleotides are TGTGCCAGCAGCGTCTGGGGTGACGCTTTCTTT. It yields the protein CASSVWGDAFF.

This sequence joins TRBV5-1 and TRBJ2-3; no firm D call. V was shortened by 5 bases and J by 1 base, with 8 bases between the two germline ends. The CDR3 consists of 13 residues. Germline CDR1 is SGHRS and CDR2 is YFSETQ. The CDR3, as DNA: TGCGCCAGCAGGATCGTCGGCACAGATACGCAGTATTTT. Its translation: CASRIVGTDTQYF.

The gene calls are TRBV7-3 and TRBJ1-5; TRBD1 is a possible D gene (6 bases). CDR3 size: 15 residues. Trimming cost V 2 bases and J 6 bases, with 14 bases left between them. Germline V gives CDR1 SGHTA, CDR2 FQGTGA. The CDR3 nucleotides are TGTGCCAGCAGCTTAGAGGCAGGCAGGGGTCAGCCCCAGCATTTT. Protein sequence: CASSLEAGRGQPQHF. The full variable domain, completed using reference TRBV7-3 and TRBJ1-5, is GAGVSQTPSNKVTEKGKYVELRCDPISGHTALYWYRQSLGQGPEFLIYFQGTGAADDSGLPNDRFFAVRPEGSVSTLKIQRTERGDSAVYLCASSLEAGRGQPQHFGDGTRLSIL.

This chain connects TRBV2 to TRBJ1-2, with no clear D. V lost 2 bases to trimming and J lost 10 bases, with 11 bases between them. CDR1 and CDR2 (germline): SNHLY, FYNNEI. CDR3 length equals 12 residues. In nucleotides, the CDR3 is TGTGCCAGCAGTGAACAGACTCGGGCCTACACCTTC. Residues: CASSEQTRAYTF.

The V gene is TRBV11-2, the J gene TRBJ1-2, with D possibly being TRBD1 (5 bases). This CDR3 is 14 amino acids long. Deletions cut 2 bases from V and 2 bases from J, with 9 bases between. CDR1 is SGHAT, CDR2 FQNNGV, per germline. CDR3 sequence: CASSLSGANYGYTF. Here the CDR3 DNA reads TGTGCCAGCAGCTTATCTGGGGCGAACTATGGCTACACCTTC.

This chain connects TRBV9 to TRBJ2-3, with D possibly matching TRBD2 (6 bases). Trimming left V 3 bases short and J 4 bases short, with 12 bases between. The CDR3 runs to 14 residues. Germline V gene lookup returns CDR1 SGDLS and CDR2 YYNGEE. This chain's CDR3 is CASSASSSADTQYF. The CDR3 DNA reads as TGTGCCAGCAGCGCATCCTCTAGCGCAGATACGCAGTATTTT. Based on the CDR3 plus reference TRBV9 and TRBJ2-3, the full variable domain is DSGVTQTPKHLITATGQRVTLRCSPRSGDLSVYWYQQSLDQGLQFLIQYYNGEERAKGNILERFSAQQFPDLHSELNLSSLELGDSALYFCASSASSSADTQYFGPGTRLTVL.

This clone was counted at least ten times. This chain uses TRBV18 with TRBJ2-5, with D possibly matching TRBD1 (5 bases). Trimming pared 2 bases from V and 1 base from J, leaving 11 bases between. CDR3 length: 15 amino acids. Germline V gives CDR1 KGHSH, CDR2 LQKENI. The DNA for the CDR3 is TGTGCCAGCTCACCAAGGGGCAGAACCCAAGAGACCCAGTACTTC. Translated, it gives CASSPRGRTQETQYF. Full variable domain (remainder filled in from reference TRBV18 and TRBJ2-5): NAGVMQNPRHLVRRRGQEARLRCSPMKGHSHVYWYRQLPEEGLKFMVYLQKENIIDESGMPKERFSAEFPKEGPSILRIQQVVRGDSAAYFCASSPRGRTQETQYFGPGTRLLVL.

This clone was recorded a few times. V is TRBV15 and J is TRBJ1-2, with D unresolved. There are 14 residues in the CDR3. CDR1 is LNHNV and CDR2 is YYDKDF in the germline V gene (reference sequence). V was shortened by 4 bases and J by 8 bases, with 17 bases between the two germline ends. The CDR3 DNA is TGTGCCACCAGCACCAAGAGACGGGGAGGCGGCTACACCTTC. Amino acid sequence: CATSTKRRGGGYTF.

CDR3 in DNA: TGTGCCAGCTCCCCAGGACTCCGGGAGACCCAGTACTTC. Its translation is CASSPGLRETQYF. The chain employs TRBV18 and TRBJ2-5; tentative D call: TRBD2 (5 bases). The CDR3 is 13 amino acids. The germline V and J ends were trimmed by 6 bases and 5 bases, with 13 bases remaining between them. Germline V lookup: CDR1 KGHSH, CDR2 LQKENI.

This chain connects TRBV6-5 to TRBJ1-2; D remains ambiguous. Germline assignment: CDR1 MNHEY and CDR2 SVGAGI. The CDR3 has 12 amino acids. V lost 4 bases and J 6 bases, leaving 9 bases between the germline ends. In nucleotides, the CDR3 is TGTGCCAGCAGTTCAAGGAGGAATGGCTACACCTTC. Its translation: CASSSRRNGYTF.

In DNA form, the CDR3 reads TGTGCCAGCAGCCAGGGCCCGACCCCGACCTACGAGCAGTACTTC. Translated: CASSQGPTPTYEQYF. This chain uses TRBV14 with TRBJ2-7, with D unresolved. Germline lookup yields CDR1 SGHDN and CDR2 FVKESK. Deletions cut 3 bases from V and 2 bases from J, with 14 bases between. This CDR3 contains 15 residues.

V is TRBV30 and J is TRBJ1-1; D gene unclear. Trimming removed 7 bases at V and 1 base at J, with 10 bases between. Germline assignment: CDR1 GTSNPN and CDR2 SVGIG (reference sequence). The CDR3 covers 12 residues. The CDR3 loop reads CAFSKGNTEAFF. In DNA, the CDR3 is TGTGCCTTTTCAAAGGGGAACACTGAAGCTTTCTTT.

This chain connects TRBV6-5 to TRBJ2-5; TRBD2 is a possible D gene (5 bases). The germline V gene encodes CDR1 MNHEY and CDR2 SVGAGI. This CDR3 has 14 amino acids. Between the trimmed V and J ends, which lost 6 bases and 1 base, there was a span of 12 bases. The CDR3 DNA reads as TGTGCCAGCAGGCTTACGCTAGCCCAAGAGACCCAGTACTTC. Translated, it gives CASRLTLAQETQYF.